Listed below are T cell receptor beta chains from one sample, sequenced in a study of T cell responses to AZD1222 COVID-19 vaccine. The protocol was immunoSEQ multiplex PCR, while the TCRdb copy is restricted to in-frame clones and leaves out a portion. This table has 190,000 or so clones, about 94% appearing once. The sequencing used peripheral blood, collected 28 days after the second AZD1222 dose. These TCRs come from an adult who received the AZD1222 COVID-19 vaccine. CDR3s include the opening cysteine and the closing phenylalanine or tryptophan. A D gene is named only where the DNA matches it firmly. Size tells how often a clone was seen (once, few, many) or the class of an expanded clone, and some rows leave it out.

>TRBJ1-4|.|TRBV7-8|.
TGTGCCAGCAGCTTGGGTCAGGGGCAGTTTTTT
CASSLGQGQFF
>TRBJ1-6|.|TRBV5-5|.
TGTGCCAGCAGCTTGTACGGCAGGGGAAGGGTAGGGTCACCCCTCCACTTT
CASSLYGRGRVGSPLHF
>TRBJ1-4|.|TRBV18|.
TGTGCCAGCTCCTACAGTACTGCAACTAATGAAAAACTGTTTTTT
CASSYSTATNEKLFF
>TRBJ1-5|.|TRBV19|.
TGTGCCAGTTCCTCGGTGGGCGGCTGGAATCAGCCCCAGCATTTT
CASSSVGGWNQPQHF
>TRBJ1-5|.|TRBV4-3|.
TGCGCCAGCAGCCAAGTCGGACAGATCCCTTTGTGGCCCCAGCATTTT
CASSQVGQIPLWPQHF
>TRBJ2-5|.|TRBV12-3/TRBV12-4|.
TGTGCCAGCCTCGGGGGATTTCAAGAGACCCAGTACTTC
CASLGGFQETQYF
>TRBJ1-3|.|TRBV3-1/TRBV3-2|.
TGTGCCAGCAGCCAGACGATGGACAGCTTAGGCTCTGGAAACACCATATATTTT
CASSQTMDSLGSGNTIYF
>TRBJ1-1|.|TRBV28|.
TGTGCCAGCAGTAGAAGGGCCGTTAACACTGAAGCTTTCTTT
CASSRRAVNTEAFF
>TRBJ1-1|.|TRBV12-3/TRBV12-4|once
TGTGCCAGCAGTTCACAGGGTTATACTGAAGCTTTCTTT
CASSSQGYTEAFF
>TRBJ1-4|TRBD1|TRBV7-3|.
TGTGCCAGCAGCTTAGACAGGGCTAATGAAAAACTGTTTTTT
CASSLDRANEKLFF
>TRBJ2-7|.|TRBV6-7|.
TGTGCCAGCGGTGGGGCAGGATTGAGCTCCTACGAGCAGTACTTC
CASGGAGLSSYEQYF
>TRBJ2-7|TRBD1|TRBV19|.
TGTGCCAGTAGTATAGACAGCCCGGGACAGGGGTACGAGCAGTACTTC
CASSIDSPGQGYEQYF
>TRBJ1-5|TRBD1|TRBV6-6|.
TGTGCCAGCGGGGGGACAGGGGGCCTTCAGCCCCAGCATTTT
CASGGTGGLQPQHF
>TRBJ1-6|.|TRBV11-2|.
TGTGCCAGCAGCTTAGATCCAGGGACTTCACCCCTCCACTTT
CASSLDPGTSPLHF
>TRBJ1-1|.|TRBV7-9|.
TGTGCCAGCAGCAAAGAGGTTGGTGAAGCTTTCTTT
CASSKEVGEAFF
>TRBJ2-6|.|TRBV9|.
TGTGCCAGCAGCGTAGGAGGCAGTTCAAACTCTGGGGCCAACGTCCTGACTTTC
CASSVGGSSNSGANVLTF
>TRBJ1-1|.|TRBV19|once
TGTGCCAGTAGTCACCAGGGCATGAACACTGAAGCTTTCTTT
CASSHQGMNTEAFF
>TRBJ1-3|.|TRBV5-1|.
TGCGCCAGCAGCCCGGGGGGTCGGGACACCATATATTTT
CASSPGGRDTIYF
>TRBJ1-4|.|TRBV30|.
TGTGCCTGGAGTTGGGACAATCACCATGAAAAACTGTTTTTT
CAWSWDNHHEKLFF
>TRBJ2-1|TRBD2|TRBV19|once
TGTGCCAGTAGTATATTCCCCCGGGGGGTAGGGCTTTACAATGAGCAGTTCTTC
CASSIFPRGVGLYNEQFF
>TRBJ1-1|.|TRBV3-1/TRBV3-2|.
TGTGCCAGCAGCCCCGGGGAAGGGGCAGACACTGAAGCTTTCTTT
CASSPGEGADTEAFF
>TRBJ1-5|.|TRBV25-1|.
TGTGCCAGCAGTGAAGGGGGAACCCTCAATCAGCCCCAGCATTTT
CASSEGGTLNQPQHF
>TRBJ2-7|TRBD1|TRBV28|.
TGTGCCAGCAGTTTGGTCGGGACAGGATCCTACGAGCAGTACTTC
CASSLVGTGSYEQYF
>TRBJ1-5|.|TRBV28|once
TGTGCCAGCAGTCCCCGGACTGTTTATAGCAATCAGCCCCAGCATTTT
CASSPRTVYSNQPQHF
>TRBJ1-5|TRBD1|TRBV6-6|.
TGTGCCAGCGCGAAGGGGGGACAGTCCAATCAGCCCCAGCATTTT
CASAKGGQSNQPQHF
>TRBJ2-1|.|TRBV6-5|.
TGTGCCAGCAGTTACAGTACAGGGTCGGCGCAGTTCTTC
CASSYSTGSAQFF
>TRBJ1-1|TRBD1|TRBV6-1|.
TGTGCCAGCAGTGCCATAAGGGGACAGGGAAACACTGAAGCTTTCTTT
CASSAIRGQGNTEAFF
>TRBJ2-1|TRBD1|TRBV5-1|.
TGCGCCAGCAGCTTGGGGAACAGGGGGCGGAATGAGCAGTTCTTC
CASSLGNRGRNEQFF
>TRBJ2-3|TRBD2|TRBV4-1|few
TGCGCCAGCAGCTCTTCTAGCGGGGATATAGATACGCAGTATTTT
CASSSSSGDIDTQYF
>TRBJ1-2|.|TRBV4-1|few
TGCGCCAGCAGCCAAGGGGACCGACGGCCCTCTTATGGCTACACCTTC
CASSQGDRRPSYGYTF
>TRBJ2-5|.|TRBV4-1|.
TGCGCCAGCAGCTCCTTGTCTGGGGCTGAGACCCAGTACTTC
CASSSLSGAETQYF
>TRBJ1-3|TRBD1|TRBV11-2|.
TGTGCCAGCAGCTTAGATGTGTACAGGGGGTATGGAAACACCATATATTTT
CASSLDVYRGYGNTIYF
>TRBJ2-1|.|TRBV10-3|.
TGTGCCATCAGTGAGTCACCTATGAGGCGGAGCTCCTACAATGAGCAGTTCTTC
CAISESPMRRSSYNEQFF
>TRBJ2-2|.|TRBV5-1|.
TGCGCCAGCAGCCCACCGGTCGGCGGGACCGGGGAGCTGTTTTTT
CASSPPVGGTGELFF